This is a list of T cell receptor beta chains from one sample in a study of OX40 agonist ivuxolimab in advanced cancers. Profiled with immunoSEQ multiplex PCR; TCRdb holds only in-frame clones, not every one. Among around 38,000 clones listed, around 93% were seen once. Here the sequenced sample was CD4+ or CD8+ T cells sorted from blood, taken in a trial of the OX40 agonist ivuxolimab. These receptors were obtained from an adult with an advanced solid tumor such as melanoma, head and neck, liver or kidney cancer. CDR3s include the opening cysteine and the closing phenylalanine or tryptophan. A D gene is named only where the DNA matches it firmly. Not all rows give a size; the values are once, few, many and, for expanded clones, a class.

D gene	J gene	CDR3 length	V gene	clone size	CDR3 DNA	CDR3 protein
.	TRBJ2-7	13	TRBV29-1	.	TGCAGCGTTGTTGGACGGCTCTCCTACGAGCAGTACTTC	CSVVGRLSYEQYF
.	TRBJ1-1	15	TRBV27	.	TGTGCCAGCAGTGAAACAGGGTCGGCGAACACTGAAGCTTTCTTT	CASSETGSANTEAFF
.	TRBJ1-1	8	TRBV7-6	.	TGTGCCAGCCCTGAAGCTTTCTTT	CASPEAFF
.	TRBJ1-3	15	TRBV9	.	TGTGCCAGCAGCGTAGCTGCGGGATCAGGAAACACCATATATTTT	CASSVAAGSGNTIYF
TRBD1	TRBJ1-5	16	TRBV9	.	TGTGCCCGAGGGGGGCCGGGACAGGGTTCCAATCAGCCCCAGCATTTT	CARGGPGQGSNQPQHF
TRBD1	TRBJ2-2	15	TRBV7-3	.	TGTGCCAGCAGCTCCTTTGGGACAGGGACCGGGGAGCTGTTTTTT	CASSSFGTGTGELFF
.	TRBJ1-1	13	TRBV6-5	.	TGTGCCAGCAGTTACTCCATGAACACTGAAGCTTTCTTT	CASSYSMNTEAFF
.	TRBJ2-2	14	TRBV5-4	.	TGTGCCAGCAGTCGCGCTACGAACACCGGGGAGCTGTTTTTT	CASSRATNTGELFF
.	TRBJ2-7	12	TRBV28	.	TGTGCCAGCAGCCCGACATCGGCGGAGCAGTACTTC	CASSPTSAEQYF
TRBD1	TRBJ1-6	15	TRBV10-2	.	TGCGCCAGCCTCGACAGGGAGGCCTGGTATTCACCCCTCCACTTT	CASLDREAWYSPLHF
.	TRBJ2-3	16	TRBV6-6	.	TGTGCCAGCAGTTACTCGGCTAGCTGGATCGCAGATACGCAGTATTTT	CASSYSASWIADTQYF
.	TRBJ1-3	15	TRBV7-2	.	TGTGCCAGCAGCTTAGAGTGGGTCTCCGGAAACACCATATATTTT	CASSLEWVSGNTIYF
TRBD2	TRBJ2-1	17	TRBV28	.	TGTGCCAGCAGTTCACAGACTAGCGGGGGTACCTACAATGAGCAGTTCTTC	CASSSQTSGGTYNEQFF
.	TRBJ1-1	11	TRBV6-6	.	TGTGCCAGCAGCCCCCCCGGCGAAGCTTTCTTT	CASSPPGEAFF
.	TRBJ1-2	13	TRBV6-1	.	TGTGCCAGCAGTGAATGGGGAAACTATGGCTACACCTTC	CASSEWGNYGYTF
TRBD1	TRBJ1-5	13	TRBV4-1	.	TGCGCCAGCAGCCTGGGGACAGTAGAGCCCCAGCATTTT	CASSLGTVEPQHF
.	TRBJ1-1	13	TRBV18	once	TGTGCCAGTCGTCCGACTATGGGCTCTGAAGCTTTCTTT	CASRPTMGSEAFF
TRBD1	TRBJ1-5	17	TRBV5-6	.	TGTGCCAGCAGCTCCCGAGTCAGGGGGGATGGCAATCAGCCCCAGCATTTT	CASSSRVRGDGNQPQHF
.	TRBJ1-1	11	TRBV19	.	TGTGCCAGTCATACAGGCACTGAAGCTTTCTTT	CASHTGTEAFF
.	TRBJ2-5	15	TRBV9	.	TGTGCCAGCAGCGTAGAGGGGGGAACAAAAGAGACCCAGTACTTC	CASSVEGGTKETQYF
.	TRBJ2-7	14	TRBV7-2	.	TGTGCCAGCAGCTCCCGCAGGGGCCTATGGGAGCAGTACTTC	CASSSRRGLWEQYF